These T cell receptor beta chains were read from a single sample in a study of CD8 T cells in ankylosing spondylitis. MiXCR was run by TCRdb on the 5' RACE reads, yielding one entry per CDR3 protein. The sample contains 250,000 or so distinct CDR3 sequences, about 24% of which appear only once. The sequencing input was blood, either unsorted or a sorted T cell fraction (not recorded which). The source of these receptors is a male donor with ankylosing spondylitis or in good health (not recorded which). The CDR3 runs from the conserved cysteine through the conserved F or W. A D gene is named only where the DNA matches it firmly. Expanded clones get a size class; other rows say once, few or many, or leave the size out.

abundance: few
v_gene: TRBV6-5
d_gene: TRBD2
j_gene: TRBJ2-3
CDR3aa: CASSYGSTSGRADTQYF
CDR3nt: TGTGCCAGCAGTTACGGTTCGACTAGCGGGCGCGCAGATACGCAGTATTTT

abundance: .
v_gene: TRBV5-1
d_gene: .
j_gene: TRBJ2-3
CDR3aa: CASSLDGRLTDTQYF
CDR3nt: TGCGCCAGCAGCTTAGACGGGCGGTTAACAGATACGCAGTATTTT

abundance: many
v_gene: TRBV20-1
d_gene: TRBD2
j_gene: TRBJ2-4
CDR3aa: CSASVGGAKNIQYF
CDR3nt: TGCAGTGCTAGTGTCGGGGGGGCCAAAAACATTCAGTACTTC

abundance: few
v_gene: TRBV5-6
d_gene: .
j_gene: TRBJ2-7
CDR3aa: CASSSQFEQYF
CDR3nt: TGTGCCAGCAGCTCCCAATTCGAGCAGTACTTC

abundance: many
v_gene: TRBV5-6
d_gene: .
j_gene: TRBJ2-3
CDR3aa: CASSFVRSTDTQYF
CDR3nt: TGTGCCAGCAGCTTTGTGAGGAGTACAGATACGCAGTATTTT

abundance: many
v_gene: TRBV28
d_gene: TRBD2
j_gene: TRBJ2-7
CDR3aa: CASTQKGTILGYEQYF
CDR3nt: TGTGCCAGCACCCAAAAGGGGACTATCCTAGGTTACGAGCAGTACTTC

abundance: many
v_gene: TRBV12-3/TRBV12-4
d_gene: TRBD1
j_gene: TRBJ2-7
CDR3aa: CASSGPGQGTEQYF
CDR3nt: TGTGCCAGCAGTGGACCGGGACAGGGGACCGAGCAGTACTTC

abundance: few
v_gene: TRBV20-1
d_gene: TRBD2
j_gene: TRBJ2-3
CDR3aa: CSARSGGGDSTDTQYF
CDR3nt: TGCAGTGCTAGATCAGGCGGGGGGGACAGCACAGATACGCAGTATTTT

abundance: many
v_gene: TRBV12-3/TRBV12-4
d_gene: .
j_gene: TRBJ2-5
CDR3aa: CASSYRETQYF
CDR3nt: TGTGCCAGCAGCTACCGCGAGACCCAGTACTTC

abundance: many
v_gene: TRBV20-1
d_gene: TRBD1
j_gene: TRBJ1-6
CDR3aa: CSATDRDIPISPLHF
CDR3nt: TGCAGTGCAACCGACAGGGATATACCGATTTCACCCCTCCACTTT

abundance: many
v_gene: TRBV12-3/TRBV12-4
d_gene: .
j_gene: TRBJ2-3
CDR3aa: CASTRIGGLITDTQYF
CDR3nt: TGTGCCAGCACCCGAATCGGGGGTCTCATCACAGATACGCAGTATTTT

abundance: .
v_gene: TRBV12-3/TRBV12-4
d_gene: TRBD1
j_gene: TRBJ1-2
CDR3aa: CASTQTGGSYGYTF
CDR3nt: TGTGCCAGCACCCAGACAGGGGGTAGCTATGGCTACACCTTC

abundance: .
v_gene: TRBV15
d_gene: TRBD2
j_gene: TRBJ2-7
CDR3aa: CATSRIRASGHEQYF
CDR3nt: TGTGCCACCAGCAGAATTAGAGCTAGCGGCCACGAGCAGTACTTC

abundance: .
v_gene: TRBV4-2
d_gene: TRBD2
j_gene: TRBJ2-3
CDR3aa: CASSDTWGGSDTQYF
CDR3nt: TGTGCCAGCAGCGACACCTGGGGGGGTTCAGATACGCAGTATTTT

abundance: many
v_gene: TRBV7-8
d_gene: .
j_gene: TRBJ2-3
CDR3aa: CASSLSPASTDTQYF
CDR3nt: TGTGCCAGCAGCTTATCCCCAGCTAGCACAGATACGCAGTATTTT

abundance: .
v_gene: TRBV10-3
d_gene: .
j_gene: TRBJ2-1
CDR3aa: CAIRDGGRSYNEQFF
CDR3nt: TGTGCCATCCGTGACGGGGGGCGGTCCTACAATGAGCAGTTCTTC

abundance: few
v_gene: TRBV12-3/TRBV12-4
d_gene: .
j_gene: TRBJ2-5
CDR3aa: CASSPTGQPETQYF
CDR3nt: TGTGCCAGCAGTCCCACCGGACAGCCTGAGACCCAGTACTTC

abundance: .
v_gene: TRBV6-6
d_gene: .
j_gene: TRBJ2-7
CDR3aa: CASRQGISYEQYF
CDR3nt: TGTGCCAGCAGGCAGGGGATCTCCTACGAGCAGTACTTC

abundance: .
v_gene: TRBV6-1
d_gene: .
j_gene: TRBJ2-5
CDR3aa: CASTLGWTGVQQTQYF
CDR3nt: TGTGCCAGTACCCTAGGATGGACCGGGGTTCAACAGACCCAGTACTTC

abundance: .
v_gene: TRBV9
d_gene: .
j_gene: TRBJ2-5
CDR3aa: CASSTTPGRQETQYF
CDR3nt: TGTGCCAGCAGCACCACCCCGGGACGGCAAGAGACCCAGTACTTC

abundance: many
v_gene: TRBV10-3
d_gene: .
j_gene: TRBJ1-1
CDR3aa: CAISTTDSNTEAFF
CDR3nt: TGTGCCATCAGCACGACAGATTCTAACACTGAAGCTTTCTTT

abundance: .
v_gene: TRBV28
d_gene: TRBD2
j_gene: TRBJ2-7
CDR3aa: CASSFYGGDYEQYF
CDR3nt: TGTGCCAGCAGTTTCTACGGGGGGGACTACGAGCAGTACTTC

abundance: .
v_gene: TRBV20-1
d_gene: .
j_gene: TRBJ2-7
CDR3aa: CSAVEGTRQQAHLF
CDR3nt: TGCAGTGCGGTCGAAGGTACAAGACAACAGGCACACCTTTTC

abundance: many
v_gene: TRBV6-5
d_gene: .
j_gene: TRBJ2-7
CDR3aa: CASSYVASREQYF
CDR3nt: TGTGCCAGCAGTTACGTGGCGTCTCGCGAGCAGTACTTC

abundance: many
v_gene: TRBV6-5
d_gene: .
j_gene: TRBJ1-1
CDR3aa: CASSPGRAEAFF
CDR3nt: TGTGCCAGCAGCCCAGGGAGAGCTGAAGCTTTCTTT

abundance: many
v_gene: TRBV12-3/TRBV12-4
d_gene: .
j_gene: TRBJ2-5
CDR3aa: CASSPTNGAGQETQYF
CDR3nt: TGTGCCAGCAGCCCAACGAATGGGGCCGGGCAAGAGACCCAGTACTTC

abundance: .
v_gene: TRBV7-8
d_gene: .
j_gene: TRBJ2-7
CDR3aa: CASSLAWGRAYEQYF
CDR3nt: TGTGCCAGCAGCTTAGCGTGGGGGCGGGCCTACGAGCAGTACTTC

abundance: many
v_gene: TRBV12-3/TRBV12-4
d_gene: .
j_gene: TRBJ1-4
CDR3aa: CASSSGEKLFF
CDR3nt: TGTGCCAGCAGTTCCGGAGAAAAACTGTTTTTT

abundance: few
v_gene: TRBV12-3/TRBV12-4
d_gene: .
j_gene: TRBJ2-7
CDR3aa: CASSSGAGEQYF
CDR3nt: TGTGCCAGCAGTTCCGGGGCTGGGGAGCAGTACTTC

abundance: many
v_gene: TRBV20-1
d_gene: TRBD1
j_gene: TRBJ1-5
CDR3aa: CSAGTVLSNQPQHF
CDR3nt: TGCAGTGCTGGGACAGTTTTAAGCAATCAGCCCCAGCATTTT

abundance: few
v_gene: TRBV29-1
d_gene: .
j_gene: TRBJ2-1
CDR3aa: CSVVSQRVDEQFF
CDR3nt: TGCAGCGTTGTGTCTCAGAGGGTCGATGAGCAGTTCTTC

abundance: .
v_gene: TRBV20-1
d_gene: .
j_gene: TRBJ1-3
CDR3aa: CSASGQGGNTIYF
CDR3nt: TGCAGTGCCAGCGGACAAGGTGGAAACACCATATATTTT

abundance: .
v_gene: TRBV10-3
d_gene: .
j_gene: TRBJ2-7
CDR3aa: CAISEPRTVSYEQYF
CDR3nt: TGTGCCATCAGTGAACCGAGGACAGTGAGTTACGAGCAGTACTTC

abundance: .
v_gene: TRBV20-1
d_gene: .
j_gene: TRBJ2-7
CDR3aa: CSATPEKNEQYF
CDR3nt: TGCAGTGCTACACCGGAGAAAAACGAGCAGTACTTC

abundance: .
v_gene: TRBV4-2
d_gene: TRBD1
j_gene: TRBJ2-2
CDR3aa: CASTGTGGTGELFF
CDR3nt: TGTGCCAGCACTGGGACAGGGGGGACCGGGGAGCTGTTTTTT

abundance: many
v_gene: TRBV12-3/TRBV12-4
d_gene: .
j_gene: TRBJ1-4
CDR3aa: CASSLGGLNEKLFF
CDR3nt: TGTGCCAGCAGTTTAGGGGGGTTGAATGAAAAACTGTTTTTT

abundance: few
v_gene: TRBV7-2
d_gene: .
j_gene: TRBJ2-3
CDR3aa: CASSLKVVDTQYF
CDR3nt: TGTGCCAGCAGCTTAAAGGTGGTGGATACGCAGTATTTT

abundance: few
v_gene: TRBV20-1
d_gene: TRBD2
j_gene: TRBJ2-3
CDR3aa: CSTDQRGVRDTQYF
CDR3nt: TGCAGTACAGACCAGCGGGGGGTTAGAGATACGCAGTATTTT

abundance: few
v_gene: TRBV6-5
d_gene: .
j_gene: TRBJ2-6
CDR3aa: CASSYNYAGMLSGANVLTF
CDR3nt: TGTGCCAGCAGTTACAACTATGCGGGGATGCTCTCTGGGGCCAACGTCCTGACTTTC

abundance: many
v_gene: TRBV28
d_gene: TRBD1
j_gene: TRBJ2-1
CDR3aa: CASSLPNLRQGAEYWNEQFF
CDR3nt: TGTGCCAGCAGTTTACCCAACCTTAGACAGGGGGCCGAATATTGGAATGAGCAGTTCTTC

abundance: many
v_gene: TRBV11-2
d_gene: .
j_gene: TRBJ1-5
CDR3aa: CASSLGDKGNQPQHF
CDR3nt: TGTGCCAGCAGCTTAGGAGACAAAGGAAATCAGCCCCAGCATTTT

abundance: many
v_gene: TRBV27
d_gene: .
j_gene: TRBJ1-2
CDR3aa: CARSPMEGNYGYTF
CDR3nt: TGTGCCAGGTCCCCCATGGAAGGGAACTATGGCTACACCTTC

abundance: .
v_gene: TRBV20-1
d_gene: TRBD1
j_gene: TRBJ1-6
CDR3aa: CSAPDRATYNSPLHF
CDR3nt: TGCAGTGCTCCCGACAGGGCGACCTATAATTCACCCCTCCACTTT

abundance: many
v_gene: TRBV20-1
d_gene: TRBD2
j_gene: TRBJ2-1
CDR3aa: CSATTTSGVSYNEQFF
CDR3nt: TGCAGTGCTACTACCACTAGCGGAGTCTCCTACAATGAGCAGTTCTTC

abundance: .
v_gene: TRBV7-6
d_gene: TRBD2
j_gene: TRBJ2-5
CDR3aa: CASSRSGGAPETQYF
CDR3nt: TGTGCCAGCAGCCGCAGCGGGGGGGCCCCTGAGACCCAGTACTTC